This T cell receptor (beta chain) comes out of a study of blood T cells in healthy people across ages. Using a J-beta primer mix together with a sample-barcoded 5' primer, a second PCR was run for roughly 6 to 12 cycles. A 12-random-nucleotide template-switch adaptor tagged each cDNA molecule. All samples yielded 2.5 million or more CDR3-containing paired-end reads. TCRdb reprocessed the 5' RACE reads with MiXCR, giving one entry per CDR3 protein. The sample consists of just over 1 million distinct CDR3 sequences, 40% to 45% of them appearing once. Whole-study results and caveats: Unsorted PBMCs blocked a conclusive comparison of naive and antigen-experienced cells.

Of note for this clonotype: Antigen: not known.

The CDR3 extends over 18 amino acids. V gave up 3 bases and J gave up 3 bases; unmatched junction bases: 12. Each donor supplied 7.5 to 10 milliliters of peripheral blood. The chain has TRBV12-3 or TRBV12-4 and TRBJ2-3, with 10 positions matching TRBD2. This receptor was identified in an older woman in good health. Sequencing was done on a sample of blood. The CDR3 region has the DNA TGTGCCAGCAGTTTTATAAGTCTAGCGGGGGTCCTAACAGATACGCAGTATTTT. Encoded protein: CASSFISLAGVLTDTQYF.